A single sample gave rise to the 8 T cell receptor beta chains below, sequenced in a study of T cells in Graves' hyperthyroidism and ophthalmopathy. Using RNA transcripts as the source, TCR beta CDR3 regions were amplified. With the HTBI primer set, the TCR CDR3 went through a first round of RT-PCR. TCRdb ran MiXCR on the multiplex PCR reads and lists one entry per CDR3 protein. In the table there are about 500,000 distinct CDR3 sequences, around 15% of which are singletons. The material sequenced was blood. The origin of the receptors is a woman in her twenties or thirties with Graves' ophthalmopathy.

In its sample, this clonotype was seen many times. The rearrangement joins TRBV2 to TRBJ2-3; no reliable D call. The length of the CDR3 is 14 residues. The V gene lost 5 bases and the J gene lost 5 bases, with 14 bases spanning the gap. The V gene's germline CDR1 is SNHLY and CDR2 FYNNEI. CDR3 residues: CASSPSRAEDTQYF. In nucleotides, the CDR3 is TGTGCCAGCAGTCCCTCAAGGGCCGAAGATACGCAGTATTTT.

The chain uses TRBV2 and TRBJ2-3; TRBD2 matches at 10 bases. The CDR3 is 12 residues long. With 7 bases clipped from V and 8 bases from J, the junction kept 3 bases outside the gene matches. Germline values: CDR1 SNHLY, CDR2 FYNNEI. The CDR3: CASISSGSTQYF. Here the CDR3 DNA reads TGTGCCAGCATCTCTAGCGGGAGTACGCAGTATTTT.

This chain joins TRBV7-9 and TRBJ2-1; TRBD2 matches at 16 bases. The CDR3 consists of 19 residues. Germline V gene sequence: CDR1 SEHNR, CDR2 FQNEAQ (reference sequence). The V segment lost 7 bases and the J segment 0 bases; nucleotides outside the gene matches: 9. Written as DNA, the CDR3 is TGTGCCAGCACCGTTCTGGGACTAGCGGGAGGGCTCTCCTACAATGAGCAGTTCTTC. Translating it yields CASTVLGLAGGLSYNEQFF.

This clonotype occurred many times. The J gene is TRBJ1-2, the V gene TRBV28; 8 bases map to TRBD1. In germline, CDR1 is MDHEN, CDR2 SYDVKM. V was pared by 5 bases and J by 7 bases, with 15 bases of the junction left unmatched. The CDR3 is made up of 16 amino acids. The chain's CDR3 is CASSLRDRRAGGGYTF. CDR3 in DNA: TGTGCCAGCAGTCTCCGGGACAGGAGGGCCGGGGGTGGCTACACCTTC.

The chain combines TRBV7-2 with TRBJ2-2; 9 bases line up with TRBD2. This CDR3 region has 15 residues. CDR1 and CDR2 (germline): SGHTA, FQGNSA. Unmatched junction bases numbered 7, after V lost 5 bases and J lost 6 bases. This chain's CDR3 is CASSPYGTSSGELFF. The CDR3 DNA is TGTGCCAGCAGCCCCTATGGGACTAGCTCCGGGGAGCTGTTTTTT.

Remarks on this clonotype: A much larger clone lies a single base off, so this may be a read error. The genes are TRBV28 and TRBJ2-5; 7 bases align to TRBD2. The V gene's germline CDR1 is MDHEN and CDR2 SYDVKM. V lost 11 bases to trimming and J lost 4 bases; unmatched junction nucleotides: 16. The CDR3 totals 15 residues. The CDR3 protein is CAGRAGGSLRETQYF. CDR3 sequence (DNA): TGTGCCGGTCGAGCGGGCGGGAGTTTAAGAGAGACCCAGTACTTC.

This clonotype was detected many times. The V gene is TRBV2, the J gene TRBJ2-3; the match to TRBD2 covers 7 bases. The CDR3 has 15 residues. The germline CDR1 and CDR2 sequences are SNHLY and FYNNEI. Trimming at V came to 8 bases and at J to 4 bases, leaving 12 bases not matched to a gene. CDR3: CASLARGAGSDTQYF. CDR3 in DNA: TGTGCCAGCCTAGCCAGAGGAGCGGGGTCAGATACGCAGTATTTT.

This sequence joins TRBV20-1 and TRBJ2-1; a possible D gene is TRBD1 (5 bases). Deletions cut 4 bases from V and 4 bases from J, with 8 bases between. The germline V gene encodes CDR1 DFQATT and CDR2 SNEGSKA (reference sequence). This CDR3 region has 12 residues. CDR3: CSAKDTYNEQFF. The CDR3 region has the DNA TGCAGTGCTAAGGACACATACAATGAGCAGTTCTTC.